The 14 T cell receptor beta chains presented below share a single source sample, sequenced in a study of cytomegalovirus exposure and HLA in healthy donors. Profiling relied on immunoSEQ multiplex PCR, and the TCRdb table lists in-frame clones only, not all of them. In the table there are some 50,000 clones, around 94% of which are singletons. Sequenced: PBMCs. Source of these receptors: a woman in her late teens or twenties in good health and CMV-seropositive.

The chain carries TRBV18 and TRBJ2-1, with 11 bases lining up with TRBD2. Germline CDR1 KGHSH, CDR2 LQKENI. This CDR3 spans 16 amino acids. With 0 bases clipped from V and 9 bases from J, the junction kept 7 bases outside the gene matches. CDR3 nucleotide sequence: TGTGCCAGCTCACCACCATTTAGCGGGAGGGCGGGTGAGCAGTTCTTC. It encodes CASSPPFSGRAGEQFF.

The V and J genes are TRBV14 and TRBJ2-3; 10 bases map to TRBD2. This CDR3 has 21 residues. Germline CDR1 SGHDN, CDR2 FVKESK. The J segment lost 6 bases and the V segment lost 3 bases, leaving 24 bases of the junction unmatched. The DNA for the CDR3 is TGTGCCAGCAGCCATTTGACAGGGAAGAGCGGGAGGGCCCCTGTCAGGGATACGCAGTATTTT. Translation gives CASSHLTGKSGRAPVRDTQYF.

The chain recombines TRBV28 with TRBJ1-5, with D unclear. V lost 7 bases, J lost 1 base, and 14 bases lay in between. CDR3 size: 15 residues. In germline, CDR1 is MDHEN, CDR2 SYDVKM. The CDR3 protein is CASTPTAASNQPQHF. The CDR3 DNA sequence: TGTGCCAGCACTCCGACGGCGGCAAGCAATCAGCCCCAGCATTTT. The full variable domain, in which reference TRBV28 and TRBJ1-5 provide the parts outside the CDR3, is DVKVTQSSRYLVKRTGEKVFLECVQDMDHENMFWYRQDPGLGLRLIYFSYDVKMKEKGDIPEGYSVSREKKERFSLILESASTNQTSMYLCASTPTAASNQPQHFGDGTRLSIL.

The chain carries TRBV7-9 and TRBJ2-7; possible D gene TRBD1, 6 bases. The germline gives CDR1 SEHNR, CDR2 FQNEAQ (reference sequence). CDR3 length: 16 amino acids. V lost 3 bases, J lost 4 bases, and 19 bases lay in between. The CDR3 reads CASSFLNRENWYEQYF. The CDR3 nucleotides read TGTGCCAGCAGCTTCCTCAACAGGGAGAATTGGTACGAGCAGTACTTC.

The chain carries TRBV11-1 and TRBJ2-7; 10 bases are a match to TRBD2. Germline assignment: CDR1 SGHAT and CDR2 FQDESV (reference sequence). V shed 3 bases and J 5 bases; nucleotides not matched to a gene: 7. The CDR3 runs to 15 residues. CDR3 in amino acids: CASSFQAGGMDEQYF. In DNA, the CDR3 is TGTGCCAGCAGCTTCCAAGCGGGAGGGATGGACGAGCAGTACTTC.

The gene calls are TRBV18 and TRBJ2-2; maybe TRBD1 (6 bases). V shed 2 bases and J shed 7 bases, with 8 bases lying between them. Germline CDR1 KGHSH, CDR2 LQKENI. The CDR3 is made up of 13 amino acids. CDR3 DNA: TGTGCCAGCTCACCAGACAGGAACGGGGAGCTGTTTTTT. This encodes CASSPDRNGELFF.

In DNA form, the CDR3 reads TGTGCCAGCAGGGGAGATGGGACTAGTATCACCGGGGAGCTGTTTTTT. It yields the protein CASRGDGTSITGELFF. V usage is TRBV7-2 and J usage is TRBJ2-2; TRBD2 agrees at 8 bases. Germline trimming cut 6 bases from V and 4 bases from J; bases unmatched to any gene: 10. The CDR3 is 16 amino acids. Germline lookup yields CDR1 SGHTA and CDR2 FQGNSA. Complete variable domain (other parts from reference TRBV7-2 and TRBJ2-2): GAGVSQSPSNKVTEKGKDVELRCDPISGHTALYWYRQSLGQGLEFLIYFQGNSAPDKSGLPSDRFSAERTGGSVSTLTIQRTQQEDSAVYLCASRGDGTSITGELFFGEGSRLTVL.

This sequence joins TRBV5-6 and TRBJ2-1; TRBD2 matches 12 bases. CDR3 length: 15 amino acids. With 1 base clipped from V and 9 bases from J, the junction kept 5 bases outside the gene matches. Germline V gives CDR1 SGHDT, CDR2 YYEEEE. The CDR3 nucleotides are TGTGCCAGCAGCTTGACTAGCGGGAGGACCGGTGAGCAGTTCTTC. Translation: CASSLTSGRTGEQFF.

J is TRBJ1-4 and V is TRBV6-5, with TRBD1 as a possible D gene (6 bases). CDR1 is MNHEY and CDR2 is SVGAGI in the germline V gene. The V end was cut by 4 bases, the J end by 7 bases, with 16 bases between. This CDR3 has 15 amino acids. CDR3 DNA: TGTGCCAGCAGTTTTGTGGGGGGGGCGGCTGAAAAACTGTTTTTT. Amino acid sequence: CASSFVGGAAEKLFF.

The chain recombines TRBV7-6 with TRBJ2-2, with 9 bases fitting TRBD1. In germline, CDR1 is SGHVS, CDR2 FNYEAQ. Trimming removed 5 bases from V and 8 bases from J; junction bases left unmatched: 6. The CDR3 contains 14 residues. CDR3 in amino acids: CASSPGQGPGELFF. CDR3 coding DNA: TGTGCCAGCAGCCCGGGACAGGGACCGGGGGAGCTGTTTTTT. The full variable domain, with the rest looked up from reference TRBV7-6 and TRBJ2-2, is GAGVSQSPRYKVTKRGQDVALRCDPISGHVSLYWYRQALGQGPEFLTYFNYEAQQDKSGLPNDRFSAERPEGSISTLTIQRTEQRDSAMYRCASSPGQGPGELFFGEGSRLTVL.

The chain uses TRBV27 and TRBJ1-1; 7 bases line up with TRBD1. Trimming at V came to 0 bases and at J to 0 bases, leaving 10 bases not matched to a gene. This CDR3 region has 18 residues. In germline, CDR1 is MNHEY, CDR2 SMNVEV (reference sequence). In DNA, the CDR3 is TGTGCCAGCAGTTTATCCCCCTCGACAGGGCGCATGAACACTGAAGCTTTCTTT. Encoded protein: CASSLSPSTGRMNTEAFF.

J is TRBJ2-1 and V is TRBV5-1; possible D gene TRBD1, 6 bases. The CDR3 spans 13 residues. V lost 2 bases, J lost 7 bases, and 10 bases lay in between. Germline V gene sequence: CDR1 SGHRS, CDR2 YFSETQ. This CDR3 reads CASSFSRGNEQFF. The CDR3 bases are TGCGCCAGCAGCTTCTCCAGGGGTAATGAGCAGTTCTTC.

The J gene is TRBJ2-3, the V gene TRBV6-5, with 10 nucleotides matching TRBD2. The ends lost 8 bases at V and 2 bases at J; junction bases unmatched: 7. This CDR3 has 15 amino acids. Germline-derived CDR1 and CDR2 are MNHEY and SVGAGI. The CDR3 protein is CASGKTSGFTDTQYF. CDR3 DNA sequence: TGTGCCAGCGGCAAGACTAGCGGGTTCACAGATACGCAGTATTTT.

J is TRBJ2-5 and V is TRBV28, with 11 bases aligning to TRBD1. This CDR3 has 20 residues. V gave up 6 bases and J gave up 3 bases; unmatched junction bases: 21. The germline V gene has CDR1 MDHEN and CDR2 SYDVKM. CDR3 coding DNA: TGTGCCAGCAGACGAAAAGCCCAACGGACAGGGGGCGGAAGAGAAGAGACCCAGTACTTC. This gives the protein CASRRKAQRTGGGREETQYF.